A single sample gave rise to the 8 T cell receptor beta chains below, sequenced in a study of T-cell reconstitution after alpha-beta-depleted transplantation in children (dated by TCRdb to 2016 to 2017). Libraries were prepared through PCR. TCRdb shows the sequencer as Illumina HiSeq 2500. TCR libraries were prepared with molecular barcoding, using unique molecular identifiers to normalize TCRbeta repertoire quantification. The public reads were reanalyzed by TCRdb: fastp trimming at Q25, MiXCR alignment, in-frame beta chains only. Each entry is one CDR3 protein sequence, shown with its most common DNA and genes. Across this sample there are 440,000 or so distinct CDR3 sequences, with under 13% seen only once. The top ten constitute about 5% of the sample. Here the sequenced sample was PBMCs from the stem cell graft donor, taken from the stem cell graft. These receptors came from a human donor who donated a stem cell graft to a child with acute myeloid leukemia.

The chain combines TRBV5-1 with TRBJ2-5; 12 nucleotides line up with TRBD2. The length of the CDR3 is 19 residues. The J segment lost 1 base and the V segment lost 0 bases, leaving 10 bases of the junction unmatched. From germline, CDR1 is SGHRS and CDR2 YFSETQ. CDR3 nucleotides: TGCGCCAGCAGCTTGGAGGGACTAGCGGGCCGTGCACCCCAAGAGACCCAGTACTTC. Translated: CASSLEGLAGRAPQETQYF.

This clonotype was picked up a small number of times. This chain joins TRBV5-5 and TRBJ1-2, with D hard to call. V was shortened by 4 bases and J by 4 bases, with 8 bases between the two germline ends. Germline CDR1 reads SGHKS; CDR2 reads YYEKEE (reference sequence). CDR3 length equals 12 residues. CDR3 DNA sequence: TGTGCCAGCAGCATCGAGGTCTATGGCTACACCTTC. Its protein is CASSIEVYGYTF.

This chain links TRBV12-3 or TRBV12-4 with TRBJ1-2, with D possibly being TRBD1 (5 bases). The CDR3 loop spans 13 amino acids. The V end lost 6 bases, the J end lost 10 bases, and 18 bases lay between the germline ends. CDR3 in DNA: TGTGCCAGCAGACCGACCGGGGGGGAATTCTACACCTTC. It specifies CASRPTGGEFYTF.

At least ten counts were recorded for this clonotype. V and J are TRBV29-1 and TRBJ2-7, with D maybe TRBD2 (6 bases). Germline V gene data show CDR1 as SQVTM and CDR2 as ANQGSEA. V shed 4 bases and J shed 2 bases, with 15 bases lying between them. The CDR3 sequence is 14 residues long. The CDR3 DNA is TGCAGCGTTGTTTTGGTGGGGGGTCCCTACGAGCAGTACTTC. It is translated as CSVVLVGGPYEQYF.

The rearrangement links TRBV29-1 to TRBJ2-2; no clear D gene. Germline values: CDR1 SQVTM, CDR2 ANQGSEA. This CDR3 region has 14 residues. Trimming took off 1 base at V and 6 bases at J, with 12 bases between the two ends. The CDR3 sequence is CSVEAARPPGELFF. The DNA for the CDR3 is TGCAGCGTTGAAGCGGCAAGGCCTCCCGGGGAGCTGTTTTTT.

This sequence joins TRBV15 and TRBJ2-1; possible D gene TRBD2, 7 bases. Germline V CDR1 and CDR2: LNHNV, YYDKDF (reference sequence). V was clipped by 4 bases and J by 7 bases, with 17 bases between them. This CDR3 comprises 15 residues. The CDR3 loop is CATSILGAGENEQFF. The CDR3 nucleotides are TGTGCCACCAGCATTCTGGGGGCGGGAGAGAATGAGCAGTTCTTC.

V and J are TRBV20-1 and TRBJ1-5; a weak D match, TRBD1 (5 bases). The ends were cut back, 7 bases at V and 3 bases at J, with 13 bases in the middle. Germline V gives CDR1 DFQATT, CDR2 SNEGSKA (reference sequence). The CDR3 runs to 13 residues. CDR3 nucleotides: TGCAGTGTGGCGACGGGGGACAATCAGCCCCAGCATTTT. This sequence encodes CSVATGDNQPQHF.

The rearrangement uses TRBV25-1 and TRBJ2-2; 9 bases map to TRBD1. This CDR3 contains 17 residues. CDR1 MGHDK and CDR2 SYGVNS come from the germline V gene. The V and J ends lost 4 bases and 4 bases, in that order; junction bases with no gene match: 10. The CDR3 protein is CASSVWAGTGITGELFF. The CDR3 coding sequence is TGTGCCAGCAGTGTGTGGGCCGGGACAGGGATCACCGGGGAGCTGTTTTTT.